This passage covers 6 T cell receptor beta chains from one sample sequenced in a study of PD-1 blockade in mismatch repair-deficient tumors. Assay used: immunoSEQ multiplex PCR; TCRdb lists only in-frame clones, some missing. The sample lists 56,000 or so clones, around 80% occurring once. The material sequenced was peripheral blood, taken 4 weeks after starting pembrolizumab. The receptors were gathered from an adult with mismatch repair-deficient cancer.

This chain links TRBV4-1 with TRBJ1-2, with 9 bases matching TRBD1. Germline V gene lookup returns CDR1 MGHRA and CDR2 YSYEKL. V was clipped by 7 bases and J by 7 bases; unmatched bases: 16. The CDR3 loop spans 16 amino acids. CDR3 sequence: CASTPITTGGGSGYTF. The CDR3 coding sequence is TGCGCCAGCACCCCTATCACGACAGGGGGTGGAAGTGGCTACACCTTC.

This chain joins TRBV7-2 and TRBJ2-1; unclear D gene. Germline lookup yields CDR1 SGHTA and CDR2 FQGNSA. The CDR3 sequence is 13 residues long. Trimming took 3 bases from V and 1 from J, leaving 4 bases between them. The DNA of the CDR3 is TGTGCCAGCAGCTTTAGTTCCTACAATGAGCAGTTCTTC. Translating it yields CASSFSSYNEQFF. Full variable domain (missing parts from reference TRBV7-2 and TRBJ2-1): GAGVSQSPSNKVTEKGKDVELRCDPISGHTALYWYRQSLGQGLEFLIYFQGNSAPDKSGLPSDRFSAERTGGSVSTLTIQRTQQEDSAVYLCASSFSSYNEQFFGPGTRLTVL.

V is TRBV11-2 and J is TRBJ2-7, with 8 bases that match TRBD1. The length of the CDR3 is 13 residues. Germline V gene lookup returns CDR1 SGHAT and CDR2 FQNNGV. Trimming removed 1 base from V and 5 bases from J; junction bases left unmatched: 1. This chain's CDR3 is CASSLGQGNEQYF. The CDR3 DNA is TGTGCCAGCAGCTTAGGACAGGGGAACGAGCAGTACTTC.

CDR3 nucleotide sequence: TGCGCCAGCAGCCCCCTCCGACAGGGAACTGAAGCTTTCTTT. This translates into CASSPLRQGTEAFF. The chain combines TRBV4-1 with TRBJ1-1; 7 bases are shared with TRBD1. Germline values: CDR1 MGHRA, CDR2 YSYEKL. The CDR3 contains 14 residues. J lost 5 bases, V lost 4 bases, and 7 bases had no gene match.

This sequence joins TRBV19 and TRBJ2-3, with D uncertain. V was clipped by 3 bases and J by 0 bases, with 13 bases between them. From germline, CDR1 is LNHDA and CDR2 SQIVND (reference sequence). This CDR3 region has 16 residues. The CDR3 loop reads CASSILNSLSTDTQYF. In DNA, the CDR3 is TGTGCCAGTAGTATCCTAAATTCCCTTAGCACAGATACGCAGTATTTT.

In the case of this clone: The germline gene is not matched at one end of the junction; a read error may be the cause. This chain uses TRBV7-3 with TRBJ2-7, with 8 positions matching TRBD2. The CDR3 length is 14 residues. CDR1 SGHTA and CDR2 FQGTGA come from the germline V gene. CDR3 protein: CASSLLAGTYAQYF. In DNA form, the CDR3 reads TGTGCCAGCAGCTTATTAGCGGGGACCTACGCGCAGTACTTC.